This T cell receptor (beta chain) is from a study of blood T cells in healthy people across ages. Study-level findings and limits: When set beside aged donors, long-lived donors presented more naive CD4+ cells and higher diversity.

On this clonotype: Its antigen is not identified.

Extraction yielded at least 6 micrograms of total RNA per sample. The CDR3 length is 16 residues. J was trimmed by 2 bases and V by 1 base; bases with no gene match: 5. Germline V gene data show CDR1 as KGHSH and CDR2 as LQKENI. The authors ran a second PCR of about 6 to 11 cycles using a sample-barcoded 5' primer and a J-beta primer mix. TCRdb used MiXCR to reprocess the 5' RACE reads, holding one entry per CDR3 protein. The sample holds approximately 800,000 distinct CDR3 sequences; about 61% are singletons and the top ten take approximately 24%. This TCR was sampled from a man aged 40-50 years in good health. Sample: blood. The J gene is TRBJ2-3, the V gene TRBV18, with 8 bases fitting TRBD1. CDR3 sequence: CASSPLDRADTDTQYF. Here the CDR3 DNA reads TGTGCCAGCTCACCACTGGACAGGGCGGACACAGATACGCAGTATTTT.